One sample yielded the 21 T cell receptor beta chains listed below, sequenced in a study of CD8+CD57+ T cells in acquired aplastic anemia. Profiling that covered TCR beta VDJ and CDR3 relied on genomic DNA as its template. MiXCR, applied by TCRdb to the reads, yields one record per CDR3 protein. In the table there are 250,000 to 350,000 distinct CDR3 sequences, roughly half of which are singletons. The sample comprised sorted CD4+, CD8+, or CD8+CD57+ T cells (not recorded which) from PBMCs. Source of these receptors: a human donor with severe aplastic anemia or a healthy control (not recorded which).

The chain couples TRBV11-2 to TRBJ2-7; 15 nucleotides align to TRBD2. This CDR3 has 17 residues. Germline V gene lookup returns CDR1 SGHAT and CDR2 FQNNGV. J gave up 3 bases and V 5 bases, and 8 bases lay outside the gene matches. The CDR3 is CASSPRTSGRARYEQYF. The DNA of the CDR3 is TGTGCCAGCAGCCCCAGGACTAGCGGGAGGGCCCGCTACGAGCAGTACTTC.

The chain couples TRBV2 to TRBJ2-3; D possibly matches TRBD1 or TRBD2 (6 bases each). The germline gives CDR1 SNHLY, CDR2 FYNNEI. The CDR3 totals 15 residues. V was pared by 4 bases and J by 3 bases, with 14 bases between. The CDR3 region has the DNA TGTGCCAGCAGTGCTTTTGGGGGGCTGACAGATACGCAGTATTTT. Translating gives CASSAFGGLTDTQYF. Filled out from reference TRBV2 and TRBJ2-3, the complete variable domain reads EPEVTQTPSHQVTQMGQEVILRCVPISNHLYFYWYRQILGQKVEFLVSFYNNEISEKSEIFDDQFSVERPDGSNFTLKIRSTKLEDSAMYFCASSAFGGLTDTQYFGPGTRLTVL.

This clonotype was recorded once. This chain uses TRBV6-1 with TRBJ2-7; D gene unclear. The CDR3 is made up of 13 amino acids. The V end lost 6 bases, the J end lost 2 bases, and 11 bases lay between the germline ends. CDR1 and CDR2 from the germline V gene are MNHNS and SASEGT. The DNA for the CDR3 is TGTGCCAGCAGACGGGCTGCGGCCTACGAGCAGTACTTC. It yields the protein CASRRAAAYEQYF.

This clonotype turned up a few times. The chain couples TRBV7-2 to TRBJ2-3, with 10 bases that match TRBD2. This CDR3 has 16 residues. The germline CDR1 and CDR2 sequences are SGHTA and FQGNSA. With V trimmed by 1 base and J by 2 bases, 3 bases remained unmatched. The chain's CDR3 is CASSLGLAGATDTQYF. CDR3 coding DNA: TGTGCCAGCAGCTTAGGTCTAGCGGGGGCCACAGATACGCAGTATTTT.

This clonotype occurred many times. CDR3 protein: CASSSHREGEKLFF. The CDR3 DNA sequence: TGCGCCAGCAGCTCCCACCGGGAAGGGGAAAAACTGTTTTTT. The genes are TRBV5-1 and TRBJ1-4, with D unresolved. This CDR3 spans 14 amino acids. Germline V gene sequence: CDR1 SGHRS, CDR2 YFSETQ. Trimming stripped 3 bases from V and 8 bases from J, with 14 bases between.

The chain joins TRBV7-2 to TRBJ1-2, with D maybe TRBD1 (6 bases). The ends were cut back, 5 bases at V and 5 bases at J, with 18 bases in the middle. The germline CDR1 and CDR2 sequences are SGHTA and FQGNSA. The CDR3 length is 15 residues. The CDR3 protein is CASSPELTGLYGYTF. The DNA for the CDR3 is TGTGCCAGCAGCCCCGAATTGACAGGCCTGTATGGCTACACCTTC.

This clonotype appeared a few times. V usage is TRBV7-8 and J usage is TRBJ1-6, with 9 positions matching TRBD1. Germline CDR1 and CDR2: SGHVS and FQNEAQ. The CDR3 loop spans 14 amino acids. V trimming: 3 bases; J trimming: 11 bases; junction bases outside the gene matches: 5. CDR3 loop: CASSLGQGLTPLHF. The CDR3, as DNA: TGTGCCAGCAGCTTGGGACAGGGTCTGACACCCCTCCACTTT.

This clonotype was recorded a few times. CDR3 bases: TGTGCCAGCGCCGGGACAGGGTATTATGGCTACACCTTC. Translation gives CASAGTGYYGYTF. The rearrangement joins TRBV2 to TRBJ1-2, with 9 bases lining up with TRBD1. Germline CDR1 SNHLY, CDR2 FYNNEI. V trimming: 8 bases; J trimming: 5 bases; junction bases outside the gene matches: 6. CDR3 length: 13 amino acids.

The chain links TRBV7-2 to TRBJ2-5; 7 positions agree with TRBD2. With V trimmed by 6 bases and J by 3 bases, 4 bases remained unmatched. This CDR3 region has 13 residues. Germline V gene sequence: CDR1 SGHTA, CDR2 FQGNSA. In DNA form, the CDR3 reads TGTGCCAGCAGGGGCGGGACTAAAGAGACCCAGTACTTC. Its protein is CASRGGTKETQYF.

Regarding this clonotype: This could be a read error, since a much larger clone is one nucleotide away. Without the conserved terminal phenylalanine or tryptophan, this CDR3 likely stems from a read error. The chain uses TRBV12-3 or TRBV12-4 and TRBJ2-2; D not resolved. This CDR3 spans 15 amino acids. Between the trimmed V and J ends, which lost 5 bases and 1 base, there was a span of 11 bases. The CDR3 DNA is TGTGCCAGCAGTCTCGGAAGAAGGAACACCGGGGAGCTGTTTCTT. Its translation: CASSLGRRNTGELFL.

This clonotype has a count of ten or more. This chain uses TRBV6-5 with TRBJ1-2; a weak D match, TRBD1 (6 bases). Trimming removed 5 bases from V and 0 bases from J, with 13 bases in between. The germline V gene encodes CDR1 MNHEY and CDR2 SVGAGI. The CDR3 has 15 residues. This CDR3 is CASSTRQAPNYGYTF. In DNA form, the CDR3 reads TGTGCCAGCAGTACTAGACAGGCCCCTAACTATGGCTACACCTTC.

This clonotype was detected a few times. This rearrangement joins TRBV20-1 to TRBJ1-1; D remains unclear. This CDR3 contains 11 residues. Germline V gives CDR1 DFQATT, CDR2 SNEGSKA (reference sequence). The V end lost 4 bases, the J end lost 0 bases, and 3 bases lay between the germline ends. CDR3 sequence: CSAKLNTEAFF. DNA for the CDR3: TGCAGTGCTAAGTTGAACACTGAAGCTTTCTTT.

The chain couples TRBV7-9 to TRBJ1-2; D perhaps matches TRBD1 (5 bases). CDR3 length equals 11 residues. Germline CDR1 reads SEHNR; CDR2 reads FQNEAQ (reference sequence). V was cut by 10 bases and J by 4 bases, with 10 bases left in between. CDR3: CAIRQSYGYTF. DNA for the CDR3: TGTGCCATCCGACAGTCCTATGGCTACACCTTC.

The chain is built from TRBV20-1 and TRBJ1-2; D may be TRBD1 (6 bases). V was trimmed by 5 bases and J by 8 bases, leaving 12 bases between them. This CDR3 spans 11 amino acids. Germline loops: CDR1 DFQATT, CDR2 SNEGSKA (reference sequence). CDR3 amino acids: CSAESGDGYTF. The DNA of the CDR3 is TGCAGTGCTGAATCAGGGGACGGCTACACCTTC.

The sample holds many counts of this clonotype. This rearrangement joins TRBV7-6 to TRBJ2-5; tentatively, D is TRBD1 (5 bases). CDR3 size: 14 residues. Between the trimmed V and J ends, which lost 2 bases and 2 bases, there was a span of 9 bases. The germline CDR1 and CDR2 sequences are SGHVS and FNYEAQ. This CDR3 is CASSLYQGQETQYF. The CDR3 nucleotides read TGTGCCAGCAGCTTATATCAGGGTCAAGAGACCCAGTACTTC.

The chain links TRBV7-9 to TRBJ1-1; D remains unclear. V dropped 1 base and J dropped 10 bases, with 10 bases sitting between them. The length of the CDR3 is 12 residues. Germline V gene lookup returns CDR1 SEHNR and CDR2 FQNEAQ (reference sequence). The CDR3 protein is CASSLGAGGAFF. The CDR3 region has the DNA TGTGCCAGCAGCTTAGGGGCTGGAGGAGCTTTCTTT.

This clonotype was observed once. The chain employs TRBV20-1 and TRBJ1-5; no reliable D call. CDR1 is DFQATT and CDR2 is SNEGSKA in the germline V gene (reference sequence). With 1 base removed from V and 14 bases from J, the gap between germline ends came to 12 bases. The CDR3 totals 11 residues. DNA of the CDR3: TGCAGTGCTAGAGGGTCCGCCTACGAGCATTTT. Translation: CSARGSAYEHF.

This clonotype was counted at least ten times. V usage is TRBV15 and J usage is TRBJ2-3; 8 bases line up with TRBD1. The CDR3 loop spans 17 amino acids. V was pared by 0 bases and J by 0 bases, with 5 bases of the junction left unmatched. Germline V gene sequence: CDR1 LNHNV, CDR2 YYDKDF (reference sequence). The CDR3 DNA reads as TGTGCCACCAGCAGAGATTCGACAGGGGAAAGCACAGATACGCAGTATTTT. This encodes CATSRDSTGESTDTQYF.

This clonotype turned up a few times. The chain is built from TRBV10-3 and TRBJ1-6; a weak D match, TRBD1 (5 bases). V lost 6 bases and J 8 bases, leaving 11 bases between the germline ends. The germline CDR1 and CDR2 sequences are ENHRY and SYGVKD. This CDR3 comprises 13 residues. The CDR3 sequence is CAISGTWDSPLHF. The CDR3 DNA sequence: TGTGCCATCAGCGGGACTTGGGATTCACCCCTCCACTTT.

The chain employs TRBV19 and TRBJ1-2; TRBD1 matches at 7 bases. Looked up from germline, CDR1 is LNHDA and CDR2 is SQIVND (reference sequence). Losses at the gene ends were 4 bases for V and 6 bases for J; bases not matched to a gene: 14. The CDR3 is made up of 16 amino acids. The CDR3: CASSTPLWGRGDGYTF. The DNA for the CDR3 is TGTGCCAGTAGTACCCCGCTTTGGGGCAGGGGGGATGGCTACACCTTC.

The V gene is TRBV7-9, the J gene TRBJ2-7, with 7 bases fitting TRBD1. This CDR3 has 13 amino acids. V lost 6 bases and J lost 5; bases outside the gene matches: 7. Looked up from germline, CDR1 is SEHNR and CDR2 is FQNEAQ (reference sequence). The CDR3 loop reads CASRSATGNEQYF. Written as DNA, the CDR3 is TGTGCCAGCAGGTCGGCGACAGGGAACGAGCAGTACTTC.